This record looks at one TCR beta chain sequence and its context. Antigen unknown. 5' RACE that incorporated UMI labels was used to prepare the TRB cDNA libraries. TCRdb reprocessed the 5' RACE reads, keeping one entry per CDR3 protein, no DNA. The table for this sample gives tens of thousands of distinct CDR3 sequences. The sample is drawn from a study of CXCR3-negative and CXCR3-positive naive CD8 T cells. Study-wide background: Sequencing yielded around 130 million TRB reads, roughly 1.5 +/- 0.3 million per library.

The CDR3 loop spans 15 amino acids. The germline CDR1 and CDR2 sequences are PRHDT and FYEKMQ (reference sequence). General observations from the study: CXCR3-positive naive cells had TRB CDR3s that were more hydrophobic than CXCR3-negative naive cells had.

The sequence was obtained from a human donor in good health. Some clones in this sample may be carry-over from other donors' samples. This sequence joins TRBV13 and TRBJ1-1. The sequenced sample was naive CXCR3+ CD8+ T cells from blood. Subset noted: CD45RO-CCR7+CD27+CD95- naive CD8+ T cells expressing CXCR3 (TNR3+). CDR3 residues: CASRSAGTMNTEAFF.